A selection of T cell receptor beta chains follows, all from one sample in a study of metastatic and nonmetastatic thyroid tumors. With MiXCR, TCRdb reprocessed the PCR reads. The sample includes 89,000 or so clones, 8% to 9.5% of them seen just once. Sequencing was carried out using blood. These receptors all come from a female donor with papillary thyroid cancer or a benign thyroid nodule (not recorded which). Some clones in this sample may be carry-over from other donors' samples. CDR3s include the opening cysteine and the closing phenylalanine or tryptophan. Each record gives: CDR3 DNA, CDR3 protein, J gene, V gene, clone size, D gene. The D gene is left open where the match is weak. Clone size is shown for a subset of rows, as once, few, many or a class of expanded clone.

TGTGCCTGGAGTGAGGGACAGGGGGTCGGGCAGTACTTC CAWSEGQGVGQYF TRBJ2-7 TRBV30 few TRBD1
TGTGCCAGCAGCATCCGTTCGGTGGGAACGACAGATACGCAGTATTTT CASSIRSVGTTDTQYF TRBJ2-3 TRBV9 - -
TGTGCCAGCAGTACCGGACTAGCGGGGGTGGCAGAGACCCAGTACTTC CASSTGLAGVAETQYF TRBJ2-5 TRBV6-2/TRBV6-3 many TRBD2
TGTGCCAGCCGGTGGACAGCCTACGAGCAGTACTTC CASRWTAYEQYF TRBJ2-7 TRBV6-1 - -
TGTGCCAGCAGCTTAGCAAGGGGTCGGGAGACCCAGTACTTC CASSLARGRETQYF TRBJ2-5 TRBV5-4 - -
TGTGCCAGCAGCGCACTAGCGGGGGCCTCGGAGACCCAGTACTTC CASSALAGASETQYF TRBJ2-5 TRBV9 many TRBD2
TGTGCCAGCAGTGGCACAGGGGGGATTGGCTACACCTTC CASSGTGGIGYTF TRBJ1-2 TRBV12-3/TRBV12-4 - TRBD1
TGCGCCAGCAGCTTAAGGGAGACAGATACGCAGTATTTT CASSLRETDTQYF TRBJ2-3 TRBV5-1 - -
TGTGCCAGCAGCGTGACTAGCGAGAACTACGAGCAGTACTTC CASSVTSENYEQYF TRBJ2-7 TRBV9 - TRBD2
TGCAGCGTTGCGGAGGGGCAAGAGACCCAGTACTTC CSVAEGQETQYF TRBJ2-5 TRBV29-1 few -
TGTGCCAGCAGTGAACTAGCGGGTGGCTCCTACGAGCAGTACTTC CASSELAGGSYEQYF TRBJ2-7 TRBV6-1 many TRBD2
TGTGCCAGTAGTATAAGGACGGGGAGCCCAGATACGCAGTATTTT CASSIRTGSPDTQYF TRBJ2-3 TRBV19 many -
TGTGCCAGCCGGACTAGCGGGGGGGTGTACAATGAGCAGTTCTTC CASRTSGGVYNEQFF TRBJ2-1 TRBV6-1 few TRBD2
TGTGCCAGCAGCTTAAGGGCAGGGGTTGAGACCCAGTACTTC CASSLRAGVETQYF TRBJ2-5 TRBV7-9 many -
TGTGCCAGCAACCCGCTAGCCCACACAGATACGCAGTATTTT CASNPLAHTDTQYF TRBJ2-3 TRBV12-3/TRBV12-4 few -
TGTGCCAGCAGTTCGGCCAGGGGGCGAAGTAGCAATCAGCCCCAGCATTTT CASSSARGRSSNQPQHF TRBJ1-5 TRBV28 many TRBD1
TGCGCCAGCAGCTTGGGGACTGGAGGCCAAGAGACCCAGTACTTC CASSLGTGGQETQYF TRBJ2-5 TRBV5-1 many -
TGTGCCAGCAGCTTGCCGGGGGGGCGGTGGGAGACCCAGTACTTC CASSLPGGRWETQYF TRBJ2-5 TRBV5-4 few TRBD2
TGTGCCAGCAGCGCGACGGGGGGCGCGAGTCAGCCCCAGCATTTT CASSATGGASQPQHF TRBJ1-5 TRBV2 many -
TGTGCCAGCACCCTGGGTAGGGTAGGTCAGCCCCAGCATTTT CASTLGRVGQPQHF TRBJ1-5 TRBV7-2 many -
TGTGCCAGCAGTTACGGCGGTGGCCAGTATGAGCAGTTCTTC CASSYGGGQYEQFF TRBJ2-1 TRBV6-6 - -
TGTGCCAGCAGTGAAGGGGTAGCGGGGGGCGGGTTCTTC CASSEGVAGGGFF TRBJ2-1 TRBV6-1 many TRBD2
TGTGCCAGCAGGAAGGACGGGGCAAACACTGAAGCTTTCTTT CASRKDGANTEAFF TRBJ1-1 TRBV12-3/TRBV12-4 many -
TGTGCCACCAGCAGGGTGGACAGGGTCGCTTTCTTT CATSRVDRVAFF TRBJ1-1 TRBV15 many TRBD1
TGTGCCAGCAGTAGCCGTGACAAGAACACCGGGGAGCTGTTTTTT CASSSRDKNTGELFF TRBJ2-2 TRBV2 few -
TGTGCCAGCACGTACTCCTACGAGCAGTACTTC CASTYSYEQYF TRBJ2-7 TRBV6-1 many -
TGCGCCAGCAGCTTAACAACAGGGGTAAACTATGGCTACACCTTC CASSLTTGVNYGYTF TRBJ1-2 TRBV5-1 many TRBD1
TGTGCCAGCAGTCCACTCCGCGCGGGGGCCGGGGTATGGCAAGAGACCCAGTACTTC CASSPLRAGAGVWQETQYF TRBJ2-5 TRBV6-1 - -
TGTGCCAGCAGTTTAGGGACAGGGGAATACAATGAGCAGTTCTTC CASSLGTGEYNEQFF TRBJ2-1 TRBV28 many TRBD1
TGTGCCAGCCACCTCGGCCGCAATAGCAATCAGCCCCAGCATTTT CASHLGRNSNQPQHF TRBJ1-5 TRBV6-1 many -
TGTGCCTGGTCGGGACTGGACTTTGCTGAGCAGTTCTTC CAWSGLDFAEQFF TRBJ2-1 TRBV30 few -
TGTGCCAGCAGCACCCAGGGGTACGAGCAGTACTTC CASSTQGYEQYF TRBJ2-7 TRBV7-9 many -
TGTGCCAGCAGCTTAGGTCAGGGGGGCACCTACGAGCAGTACTTC CASSLGQGGTYEQYF TRBJ2-7 TRBV13 many -
TGTGCCAGCAGCCAAGATGGGGGGAGCACAGATACGCAGTATTTT CASSQDGGSTDTQYF TRBJ2-3 TRBV4-2 many -
TGTGCCAGCAGCGTGGCGGGGGCACCCTACGAGCAGTACTTC CASSVAGAPYEQYF TRBJ2-7 TRBV9 many -
TGTGCCAGCAGCACCGCCAACAAGCCGGGTAACATTCAGTACTTC CASSTANKPGNIQYF TRBJ2-4 TRBV3-1 many -
TGTGCCAGCAGTTTTCGGCGGGGTCCAGAGACCCAGTACTTC CASSFRRGPETQYF TRBJ2-5 TRBV28 many -
TGTGCCAGCAGCTTAGGAGCCAACCTAGACAGGAGGAATGAGCAGTTCTTC CASSLGANLDRRNEQFF TRBJ2-1 TRBV13 many -
TGTGCCAGCGGGGGTACAACCCCGTTGAGTGGGCAGTTCTTC CASGGTTPLSGQFF TRBJ2-1 TRBV2 many -
TGTGTCAGCAGCCCGGCAGGGGACGAGCAGTACTTC CVSSPAGDEQYF TRBJ2-7 TRBV7-9 - -
TGTGCCATGGGGGCCGGGGATAACTATGGCCACACCTTC CAMGAGDNYGHTF TRBJ1-2 TRBV10-3 many -
TGTGCCAGCAGCTCGGGGTGCCTGAGCACAGATACGCAGTATTTT CASSSGCLSTDTQYF TRBJ2-3 TRBV7-6 - -
TGTGCCAGTAGTGCGGACAGGGGGCTCACTGAAGCTTTCTTT CASSADRGLTEAFF TRBJ1-1 TRBV28 few TRBD1
TGTGCCAGCGGAACGGACAGGGTTGTCTCTGGGGCCAACGTCCTGACTTTC CASGTDRVVSGANVLTF TRBJ2-6 TRBV27 many TRBD1
TGCGCCAGCAGCCAAGATCCCGGACAGGGGGCGGTTAATGAGCAGTTCTTC CASSQDPGQGAVNEQFF TRBJ2-1 TRBV4-1 many TRBD1